The sequence of this T cell receptor beta chain was determined in a study of shared clonotypes between healthy human individuals. Germline CDR1 MNHNY, CDR2 SVGAGI (reference sequence). V was trimmed by 0 bases and J by 6 bases, leaving 16 bases between them. The CDR3 length is 16 residues. In replicate PCRs of unsorted PBMC, around 0.3 ug DNA, 25,000 to 35,000 T cell genomes, was used. Method: immunoSEQ multiplex PCR; TCRdb's copy keeps in-frame clones and lacks some. The sample gives 490,000 or so clones, less than 80% of which show up once; 10% to 15% is in the top ten. The sample comprised PBMCs. This receptor was identified in a woman aged 40 to 55 in good health. Some clones in this sample may be carry-over from other donors' samples. The rearrangement links TRBV6-6 to TRBJ2-3; D tentatively reads TRBD1 or TRBD2 (6 bases each). CDR3 coding DNA: TGTGCCAGCAGTTACTCTCCGGGGGCACGGCGGGATACGCAGTATTTT. Encoded protein: CASSYSPGARRDTQYF.